One and the same sample provided the 24 T cell receptor beta chains below, sequenced in a study of T cell responses to AZD1222 COVID-19 vaccine. Profiling relied on immunoSEQ multiplex PCR, and the TCRdb table lists in-frame clones only, not all of them. The data show approximately 150,000 clones, with around 92% seen just once and approximately 1% held by the top ten. The starting material was peripheral blood, obtained on day 0 of AZD1222 vaccination. The receptors stem from an adult in good health.

The chain links TRBV5-1 to TRBJ1-2; unclear D gene. V lost 4 bases to trimming and J lost 2 bases, with 18 bases between them. Germline V CDR1 and CDR2: SGHRS, YFSETQ. This CDR3 contains 16 residues. CDR3 in amino acids: CASSDSPTQRNYGYTF. The CDR3 region has the DNA TGCGCCAGCAGCGATTCACCCACCCAGAGGAACTATGGCTACACCTTC.

This clone has a single count. This chain joins TRBV5-1 and TRBJ1-4, with 7 bases aligning to TRBD1. The CDR3 length is 15 residues. The trim removed 4 bases at V and 4 bases at J, leaving 7 bases unmatched. CDR1 and CDR2 from the germline V gene are SGHRS and YFSETQ. Here the CDR3 reads CASSISTGYNEKLFF. In DNA form, the CDR3 reads TGCGCCAGCAGCATCTCGACAGGGTATAATGAAAAACTGTTTTTT.

The chain uses TRBV11-1 and TRBJ1-3; D not certain. The CDR3 sequence is 14 residues long. In germline, CDR1 is SGHAT, CDR2 FQDESV (reference sequence). Deletions cut 3 bases from V and 1 base from J, with 7 bases between. CDR3 nucleotides: TGTGCCAGCAGCTTTACGGATTCTGGAAACACCATATATTTT. Its protein is CASSFTDSGNTIYF. The full variable domain, in which reference TRBV11-1 and TRBJ1-3 provide the parts outside the CDR3, is EAEVAQSPRYKITEKSQAVAFWCDPISGHATLYWYRQILGQGPELLVQFQDESVVDDSQLPKDRFSAERLKGVDSTLKIQPAELGDSAMYLCASSFTDSGNTIYFGEGSWLTVV.

J is TRBJ2-4 and V is TRBV19; possible D gene TRBD2, 6 bases. CDR3 length equals 15 residues. From germline, CDR1 is LNHDA and CDR2 SQIVND (reference sequence). Trimming stripped 3 bases from V and 8 bases from J, with 17 bases between. This chain's CDR3 is CASSIQWGGGDIQYF. The CDR3 DNA reads TGTGCCAGTAGTATTCAATGGGGTGGCGGGGACATTCAGTACTTC. Variable domain in full (rest from reference TRBV19 and TRBJ2-4): DGGITQSPKYLFRKEGQNVTLSCEQNLNHDAMYWYRQDPGQGLRLIYYSQIVNDFQKGDIAEGYSVSREKKESFPLTVTSAQKNPTAFYLCASSIQWGGGDIQYFGAGTRLSVL.

The chain combines TRBV24-1 with TRBJ2-5, with 9 bases aligning to TRBD2. The CDR3 is made up of 16 amino acids. Germline values: CDR1 KGHDR, CDR2 SFDVKD. The ends lost 9 bases at V and 5 bases at J; junction bases unmatched: 15. The chain's CDR3 is CATSGASGTWAETQYF. The DNA of the CDR3 is TGTGCCACCTCTGGGGCTAGCGGGACCTGGGCGGAGACCCAGTACTTC.

The V call is TRBV28, the J call TRBJ2-7; D is undetermined. CDR1 is MDHEN, CDR2 SYDVKM, per germline. The CDR3 is 14 residues long. Trimming left V 4 bases short and J 6 bases short, with 16 bases between. DNA of the CDR3: TGTGCCAGCAGTTCTTTTCTGACCGTCTGCGAGCAGTACTTC. Encoded protein: CASSSFLTVCEQYF.

As concerns this clone: Other DNA sequences of this sample code for an identical CDR3. V gene TRBV5-1 combines with J gene TRBJ1-2, with D maybe TRBD1 (6 bases). The V end was cut by 0 bases, the J end by 5 bases, with 11 bases between. Germline V CDR1 and CDR2: SGHRS, YFSETQ. This CDR3 spans 14 amino acids. The DNA for the CDR3 is TGCGCCAGCAGCTTGGCTGGACAGAATTATGGCTACACCTTC. Encoded protein: CASSLAGQNYGYTF.

CDR3 sequence reads: CASSTTGVGEAFF. The CDR3 bases are TGTGCCAGCAGCACCACAGGGGTTGGTGAAGCTTTCTTT. The chain is built from TRBV6-5 and TRBJ1-1; TRBD1 matches at 7 bases. V trimming: 6 bases; J trimming: 7 bases; junction bases outside the gene matches: 8. Looked up from germline, CDR1 is MNHEY and CDR2 is SVGAGI. The CDR3 contains 13 residues.

J is TRBJ2-2 and V is TRBV2, with D perhaps given as TRBD1 or TRBD2 (6 bases each). Deletions cut 1 base from V and 0 bases from J, with 9 bases between. The CDR3 length is 16 residues. In germline, CDR1 is SNHLY, CDR2 FYNNEI. The CDR3, as DNA: TGTGCCAGCAGTGAAGAGGGGGGCGCGAACACCGGGGAGCTGTTTTTT. Amino acids: CASSEEGGANTGELFF.

This clone came up once. The chain carries TRBV4-2 and TRBJ1-1, with TRBD1 as a possible D gene (6 bases). The CDR3 sequence is 13 residues long. Germline V gene sequence: CDR1 LGHNA, CDR2 YNFKEQ. V was trimmed by 1 base and J by 11 bases, leaving 14 bases between them. The CDR3 loop reads CASSQAWGPDAFF. The DNA for the CDR3 is TGTGCCAGCAGCCAAGCATGGGGGCCGGATGCTTTCTTT.

The chain has TRBV7-2 and TRBJ1-3; D is undetermined. Trimming took 2 bases from V and 5 from J, leaving 4 bases between them. CDR1 is SGHTA and CDR2 is FQGNSA in the germline V gene. The CDR3 extends over 12 amino acids. The CDR3 here is CASSLNRNTIYF. CDR3 in DNA: TGTGCCAGCAGCTTAAACAGAAACACCATATATTTT.

This chain uses TRBV2 with TRBJ1-3; D perhaps matches TRBD1 (6 bases). Germline-derived CDR1 and CDR2 are SNHLY and FYNNEI. V was clipped by 4 bases and J by 7 bases, with 14 bases between them. The CDR3 length is 14 residues. CDR3 DNA sequence: TGTGCCAGCAGTGTGCGGGGACACTCTAACACCATATATTTT. It is translated as CASSVRGHSNTIYF.

V and J are TRBV2 and TRBJ2-5; D not certain. V was clipped by 4 bases and J by 5 bases, with 5 bases between them. The CDR3 covers 11 residues. Per the germline V gene, CDR1 is SNHLY and CDR2 is FYNNEI. The CDR3 DNA sequence: TGTGCCAGCAGTGTCTCCGAGACCCAGTACTTC. Protein product: CASSVSETQYF.

V is TRBV11-2 and J is TRBJ2-1; unclear D gene. CDR1 is SGHAT and CDR2 is FQNNGV in the germline V gene. V was pared by 0 bases and J by 3 bases, with 6 bases between. CDR3 length: 14 amino acids. The CDR3 nucleotides are TGTGCCAGCAGCTTAGATCCCAGCTACAATGAGCAGTTCTTC. It is translated as CASSLDPSYNEQFF.

V gene TRBV10-3 combines with J gene TRBJ1-3; D ambiguous. Germline values: CDR1 ENHRY, CDR2 SYGVKD. The CDR3 has 11 residues. Trimming removed 10 bases from V and 8 bases from J, with 12 bases in between. As DNA, the CDR3 is TGTGCCACCCAGACCAAGGACACCATATATTTT. This gives the protein CATQTKDTIYF.

V gene TRBV20-1 combines with J gene TRBJ1-6, with 7 bases aligning to TRBD1. CDR3 length equals 17 residues. Germline assignment: CDR1 DFQATT and CDR2 SNEGSKA (reference sequence). V shed 3 bases and J 0 bases; nucleotides not matched to a gene: 8. CDR3 DNA: TGCAGTGCTAGTGGGACAGCAAAAACCTCCTATAATTCACCCCTCCACTTT. Amino acid sequence: CSASGTAKTSYNSPLHF.

The chain carries TRBV19 and TRBJ2-7; perhaps TRBD2 as D (6 bases). The CDR3 has 16 residues. Trimming shortened V by 2 bases and J by 1 base, and 15 bases separated the two germline ends. Germline V CDR1 and CDR2: LNHDA, SQIVND (reference sequence). The chain's CDR3 is CASSISGRLGSYEQYF. As DNA, the CDR3 is TGTGCCAGTAGTATATCGGGGAGGTTAGGATCCTACGAGCAGTACTTC.

This chain uses TRBV5-1 with TRBJ1-6, with 8 bases identical to TRBD1. The CDR3 length is 17 residues. Germline loops: CDR1 SGHRS, CDR2 YFSETQ. V was pared by 3 bases and J by 3 bases, with 8 bases of the junction left unmatched. The CDR3 DNA sequence: TGCGCCAGCAGCTGGATGCAGGGGGCAAACTATAATTCACCCCTCCACTTT. Protein: CASSWMQGANYNSPLHF. Filled out from reference TRBV5-1 and TRBJ1-6, the complete variable domain reads KAGVTQTPRYLIKTRGQQVTLSCSPISGHRSVSWYQQTPGQGLQFLFEYFSETQRNKGNFPGRFSGRQFSNSRSEMNVSTLELGDSALYLCASSWMQGANYNSPLHFGNGTRLTVT.

The rearrangement links TRBV19 to TRBJ1-5; 9 bases map to TRBD1. Unmatched junction bases numbered 2, after V lost 5 bases and J lost 0 bases. This CDR3 region has 15 residues. Per the germline V gene, CDR1 is LNHDA and CDR2 is SQIVND (reference sequence). The CDR3, as DNA: TGTGCCAGTAGTGTGACAGGGGGTAGCAATCAGCCCCAGCATTTT. Protein sequence: CASSVTGGSNQPQHF.

V is TRBV4-3 and J is TRBJ1-6; possible D gene TRBD1, 6 bases. This CDR3 is 19 amino acids long. CDR1 and CDR2 from the germline V gene are LGHNA and YSLEER. V lost 0 bases to trimming and J lost 0 bases, with 15 bases between them. The CDR3 protein is CASSQDWFQGSSYNSPLHF. CDR3 coding DNA: TGCGCCAGCAGCCAAGATTGGTTTCAGGGGAGCTCCTATAATTCACCCCTCCACTTT.

Here the CDR3 reads CASRVRGVLLNTEAFF. The DNA of the CDR3 is TGTGCCAGCAGAGTCAGGGGGGTGCTATTAAACACTGAAGCTTTCTTT. The chain couples TRBV2 to TRBJ1-1; 7 bases are shared with TRBD1. V was pared by 6 bases and J by 2 bases, with 12 bases of the junction left unmatched. CDR1 SNHLY and CDR2 FYNNEI come from the germline V gene. The CDR3 runs 16 residues.

The chain combines TRBV28 with TRBJ1-2; the match to TRBD1 covers 8 bases. Germline V gene sequence: CDR1 MDHEN, CDR2 SYDVKM. V was clipped by 4 bases and J by 4 bases; unmatched bases: 8. The CDR3 runs 15 residues. DNA for the CDR3: TGTGCCAGCAGTTCGAACGGACAGGGCGTCTATGGCTACACCTTC. It codes for CASSSNGQGVYGYTF.

The V and J genes are TRBV19 and TRBJ2-7; D may be TRBD1 or TRBD2 (5 bases each). Germline CDR1 is LNHDA and CDR2 is SQIVND (reference sequence). CDR3 size: 14 residues. The ends were cut back, 0 bases at V and 2 bases at J, with 8 bases in the middle. The CDR3 region is CASSIEEGTYEQYF. CDR3 DNA: TGTGCCAGTAGTATAGAAGAGGGGACCTACGAGCAGTACTTC.

This chain uses TRBV5-1 with TRBJ1-4; D call uncertain. The germline CDR1 and CDR2 sequences are SGHRS and YFSETQ. V was clipped by 0 bases and J by 5 bases, with 8 bases between them. This CDR3 contains 14 residues. The CDR3 DNA is TGCGCCAGCAGCTTGGACAGAGCAAATGAAAAACTGTTTTTT. This translates into CASSLDRANEKLFF.